This T cell receptor beta chain was recovered during a study of blood T cell repertoires in COVID-19. The overall study: Material from acute and convalescent COVID-19 was sourced from the United States, Italy and Spain.

In the authors' methods: Amplifying reference gene primers gave estimates of nucleated cell counts. Libraries were prepared by immunoSEQ multiplex PCR; TCRdb keeps only in-frame clonotypes and omits some of them. V and J calls and clone size follow that table, whereas D and trimming were derived from the DNA. Of approximately 500,000 clones detected, 80% to 90% appear once; the ten largest clones hold approximately 2.9%. The CDR3 spans 14 residues. V dropped 1 base and J dropped 4 bases, with 11 bases sitting between them. CDR1 SGHNT and CDR2 YYREEE come from the germline V gene (reference sequence).

Specimen: peripheral blood. J is TRBJ1-1 and V is TRBV5-4, with a tentative D call TRBD1 (5 bases). This receptor was obtained from a human donor in a cohort sampled during active COVID-19. The CDR3 here is CASSLSGASTEAFF. The CDR3 DNA sequence: TGTGCCAGCAGCTTGTCTGGGGCGAGCACTGAAGCTTTCTTT.